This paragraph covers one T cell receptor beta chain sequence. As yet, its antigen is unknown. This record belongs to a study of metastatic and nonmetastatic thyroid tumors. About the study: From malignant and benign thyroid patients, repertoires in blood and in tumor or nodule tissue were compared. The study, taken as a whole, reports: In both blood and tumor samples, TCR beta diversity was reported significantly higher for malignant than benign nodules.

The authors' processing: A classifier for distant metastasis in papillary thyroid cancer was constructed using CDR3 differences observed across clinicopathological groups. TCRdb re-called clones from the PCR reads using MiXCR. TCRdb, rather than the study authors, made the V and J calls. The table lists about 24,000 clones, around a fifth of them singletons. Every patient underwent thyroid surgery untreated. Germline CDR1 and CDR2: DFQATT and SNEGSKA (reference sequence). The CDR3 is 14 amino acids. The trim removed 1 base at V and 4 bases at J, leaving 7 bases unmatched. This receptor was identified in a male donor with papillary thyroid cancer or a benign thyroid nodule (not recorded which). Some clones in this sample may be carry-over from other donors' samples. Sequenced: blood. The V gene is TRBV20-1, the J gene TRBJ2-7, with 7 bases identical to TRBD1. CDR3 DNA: TGCAGTGCTAGAGGACAGGGTTTTTGGTACGAGCAGTACGTC. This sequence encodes CSARGQGFWYEQYV.